A selection of T cell receptor beta chains follows, all from one sample in a study of blood T cell repertoires in COVID-19. Sequenced by immunoSEQ multiplex PCR; TCRdb stores in-frame clones only, minus some. The sample yields some 110,000 clones, over 80% seen once. The sample was peripheral blood. These receptors came from a man in his fifties or sixties with acute or convalescent COVID-19. CDR3s include the opening cysteine and the closing phenylalanine or tryptophan. D genes are given only for firm matches. Clone size is stated in some rows and not others, as once, few, many or a class when expanded.

clone_size: NA; d_call: TRBD1; v_call: TRBV10-1; j_call: TRBJ2-2; cdr3_aa: CASSDPDRGLTGELFF; cdr3_nt: TGCGCCAGCAGTGACCCGGACAGGGGGCTCACCGGGGAGCTGTTTTTT
clone_size: NA; d_call: TRBD2; v_call: TRBV11-2; j_call: TRBJ2-2; cdr3_aa: CASSLDPGLAEKNTGELFF; cdr3_nt: TGTGCCAGCAGCTTAGATCCCGGACTAGCGGAAAAGAACACCGGGGAGCTGTTTTTT
clone_size: NA; d_call: TRBD2; v_call: TRBV6-6; j_call: TRBJ2-3; cdr3_aa: CASSYVAGARHTQYF; cdr3_nt: TGTGCCAGCAGTTACGTAGCGGGGGCGCGCCATACGCAGTATTTT
clone_size: NA; d_call: NA; v_call: TRBV21-1; j_call: TRBJ2-3; cdr3_aa: CASSKEGTTERNDGSHTTDTQYF; cdr3_nt: TGTGCCAGCAGCAAAGAGGGGACTACAGAGCGGAACGATGGATCCCATACCACAGATACGCAGTATTTT
clone_size: NA; d_call: NA; v_call: TRBV27; j_call: TRBJ1-5; cdr3_aa: CASSLNTLSNQPQHF; cdr3_nt: TGTGCCAGCAGTTTAAACACCTTAAGCAATCAGCCCCAGCATTTT
clone_size: NA; d_call: NA; v_call: TRBV4-1; j_call: TRBJ2-1; cdr3_aa: CASSQADEQFF; cdr3_nt: TGCGCCAGCAGCCAAGCCGATGAGCAGTTCTTC
clone_size: NA; d_call: TRBD1; v_call: TRBV6-5; j_call: TRBJ1-1; cdr3_aa: CASSYSGTGMNTEAFF; cdr3_nt: TGTGCCAGCAGTTACTCGGGGACAGGGATGAACACTGAAGCTTTCTTT
clone_size: many; d_call: NA; v_call: TRBV6-1; j_call: TRBJ2-1; cdr3_aa: CASSEDGMSGYNEQFF; cdr3_nt: TGTGCCAGCAGTGAAGACGGCATGTCGGGGTACAATGAGCAGTTCTTC
clone_size: NA; d_call: NA; v_call: TRBV7-2; j_call: TRBJ2-7; cdr3_aa: CASSPGRRLGEQYF; cdr3_nt: TGTGCCAGCAGCCCCGGGAGACGCCTCGGGGAGCAGTACTTC
clone_size: NA; d_call: TRBD2; v_call: TRBV29-1; j_call: TRBJ2-1; cdr3_aa: CSVDAGTSGRPREQFF; cdr3_nt: TGCAGCGTTGACGCCGGGACTAGCGGGAGACCGCGTGAGCAGTTCTTC
clone_size: NA; d_call: TRBD1; v_call: TRBV5-1; j_call: TRBJ2-1; cdr3_aa: CATSRQGVRNEQFF; cdr3_nt: TGCGCCACATCCCGACAGGGGGTGAGGAATGAGCAGTTCTTC
clone_size: few; d_call: TRBD2; v_call: TRBV20-1; j_call: TRBJ2-1; cdr3_aa: CSASPGGMNEQFF; cdr3_nt: TGCAGTGCTAGTCCGGGAGGCATGAATGAGCAGTTCTTC
clone_size: NA; d_call: TRBD1; v_call: TRBV6-4; j_call: TRBJ1-1; cdr3_aa: CASRGDRGAEAFF; cdr3_nt: TGTGCCAGCAGGGGGGACAGGGGAGCTGAAGCTTTCTTT
clone_size: NA; d_call: NA; v_call: TRBV15; j_call: TRBJ2-7; cdr3_aa: CATSRDGSEQYF; cdr3_nt: TGTGCCACCAGCAGAGATGGTAGCGAGCAGTACTTC
clone_size: NA; d_call: NA; v_call: TRBV21-1; j_call: TRBJ2-1; cdr3_aa: CASSIHRVLNNEQFF; cdr3_nt: TGTGCCAGCAGCATTCACAGGGTCTTGAACAATGAGCAGTTCTTC
clone_size: NA; d_call: NA; v_call: TRBV29-1; j_call: TRBJ1-3; cdr3_aa: CSVEGGTGNTIYF; cdr3_nt: TGCAGCGTTGAGGGGGGGACTGGAAACACCATATATTTT
clone_size: once; d_call: TRBD1; v_call: TRBV28; j_call: TRBJ2-1; cdr3_aa: CASTGLRDRAGNEQFF; cdr3_nt: TGTGCCAGCACCGGCCTCCGGGACAGGGCGGGCAATGAGCAGTTCTTC
clone_size: NA; d_call: NA; v_call: TRBV5-4; j_call: TRBJ2-1; cdr3_aa: CASSLGDFYNEQFF; cdr3_nt: TGTGCCAGCAGCTTGGGGGACTTCTACAATGAGCAGTTCTTC
clone_size: once; d_call: TRBD2; v_call: TRBV5-4; j_call: TRBJ2-5; cdr3_aa: CASSLTSGSVETQYF; cdr3_nt: TGTGCCAGCAGCCTGACTAGCGGGAGTGTGGAGACCCAGTACTTC
clone_size: NA; d_call: TRBD1; v_call: TRBV14; j_call: TRBJ2-5; cdr3_aa: CASSVRGFRETQYF; cdr3_nt: TGTGCCAGCAGCGTCAGGGGGTTCCGAGAGACCCAGTACTTC
clone_size: NA; d_call: NA; v_call: TRBV5-1; j_call: TRBJ2-1; cdr3_aa: CASSLSGGSNNEQFF; cdr3_nt: TGCGCCAGCAGCTTGTCCGGAGGGAGTAACAATGAGCAGTTCTTC
clone_size: NA; d_call: NA; v_call: TRBV29-1; j_call: TRBJ2-2; cdr3_aa: CSVVHGNTGELFF; cdr3_nt: TGCAGCGTTGTCCACGGTAACACCGGGGAGCTGTTTTTT
clone_size: once; d_call: NA; v_call: TRBV6-5; j_call: TRBJ2-7; cdr3_aa: CATQGGAYEQYF; cdr3_nt: TGTGCCACCCAGGGGGGAGCCTACGAGCAGTACTTC
clone_size: once; d_call: TRBD1; v_call: TRBV2; j_call: TRBJ1-1; cdr3_aa: CASRDTMGQGEEAEAFF; cdr3_nt: TGTGCCAGCAGAGATACTATGGGACAGGGAGAGGAGGCTGAAGCTTTCTTT
clone_size: NA; d_call: NA; v_call: TRBV4-1; j_call: TRBJ2-2; cdr3_aa: CASSQVARKSGELFF; cdr3_nt: TGCGCCAGCAGCCAAGTTGCCAGAAAGTCCGGGGAGCTGTTTTTT
clone_size: NA; d_call: TRBD1; v_call: TRBV4-1; j_call: TRBJ1-6; cdr3_aa: CASSLFGTALNSPLHF; cdr3_nt: TGCGCCAGCAGCCTATTTGGGACAGCCCTTAATTCACCCCTCCACTTT
clone_size: NA; d_call: NA; v_call: TRBV28; j_call: TRBJ1-5; cdr3_aa: CASSRYRVRGNQPQHF; cdr3_nt: TGTGCCAGCAGTCGATACAGGGTACGGGGCAATCAGCCCCAGCATTTT
clone_size: NA; d_call: NA; v_call: TRBV12-3/TRBV12-4; j_call: TRBJ2-7; cdr3_aa: CASSLASNYEQYF; cdr3_nt: TGTGCCAGCAGTTTAGCTAGCAACTACGAGCAGTACTTC
clone_size: once; d_call: NA; v_call: TRBV18; j_call: TRBJ2-1; cdr3_aa: CATPRGTTYNEQFF; cdr3_nt: TGTGCCACCCCTCGGGGTACGACCTACAATGAGCAGTTCTTC
clone_size: NA; d_call: NA; v_call: TRBV11-2; j_call: TRBJ2-3; cdr3_aa: CASSFLGHTDTQYF; cdr3_nt: TGTGCCAGCAGCTTTCTGGGACACACAGATACGCAGTATTTT
clone_size: NA; d_call: TRBD2; v_call: TRBV7-9; j_call: TRBJ2-1; cdr3_aa: CASSSRGTSGYNEQFF; cdr3_nt: TGTGCCAGCAGCTCCCGTGGGACTAGCGGATACAATGAGCAGTTCTTC
clone_size: NA; d_call: NA; v_call: TRBV14; j_call: TRBJ1-6; cdr3_aa: CASSLRSSPLHF; cdr3_nt: TGTGCCAGCAGCCTCCGGAGCTCACCCCTCCACTTT
clone_size: NA; d_call: TRBD2; v_call: TRBV15; j_call: TRBJ2-1; cdr3_aa: CATSTSGALEQFF; cdr3_nt: TGTGCCACCTCGACTAGCGGGGCGCTGGAGCAGTTCTTC
clone_size: NA; d_call: NA; v_call: TRBV19; j_call: TRBJ1-5; cdr3_aa: CASSTTVSNQPQHF; cdr3_nt: TGTGCCAGTAGTACGACAGTTAGCAATCAGCCCCAGCATTTT
clone_size: NA; d_call: NA; v_call: TRBV6-6; j_call: TRBJ2-5; cdr3_aa: CASSYGAGTQYF; cdr3_nt: TGTGCCAGCAGTTACGGGGCTGGGACCCAGTACTTC
clone_size: NA; d_call: NA; v_call: TRBV7-2; j_call: TRBJ2-3; cdr3_aa: CASSARHWTEDTQYF; cdr3_nt: TGTGCCAGCAGCGCCCGCCATTGGACAGAAGATACGCAGTATTTT
clone_size: NA; d_call: TRBD2; v_call: TRBV5-1; j_call: TRBJ2-1; cdr3_aa: CASSDSGSSYNEQFF; cdr3_nt: TGCGCCAGCAGTGACAGCGGGAGCTCCTACAATGAGCAGTTCTTC
clone_size: NA; d_call: TRBD2; v_call: TRBV10-3; j_call: TRBJ2-2; cdr3_aa: CAISITGTSLTGELFF; cdr3_nt: TGTGCCATCAGCATTACCGGGACTAGCCTGACCGGGGAGCTGTTTTTT
clone_size: NA; d_call: TRBD1; v_call: TRBV24-1; j_call: TRBJ1-5; cdr3_aa: CATSDQTGARGQPQHF; cdr3_nt: TGTGCCACCAGTGACCAGACAGGGGCGAGAGGTCAGCCCCAGCATTTT
clone_size: NA; d_call: NA; v_call: TRBV6-5; j_call: TRBJ1-5; cdr3_aa: CASRPDRNQPQHF; cdr3_nt: TGTGCCAGCAGACCCGACAGGAATCAGCCCCAGCATTTT
clone_size: NA; d_call: TRBD2; v_call: TRBV7-9; j_call: TRBJ2-2; cdr3_aa: CASSFSRTSGTGELFF; cdr3_nt: TGTGCCAGCAGCTTTTCCCGGACTAGCGGCACCGGGGAGCTGTTTTTT